The T cell receptor beta chain under discussion was sequenced for a study of neurological immune-mediated disorders. Study results and caveats: There was no clinical or MRI feature that showed an association with the multiple sclerosis repertoire cluster. Phylogenetic grouping assigned the repertoires of 18 of 34 multiple sclerosis patients to one related-CDR3 cluster, which constitutes a possible signature.

Unsorted libraries were derived from 2 million PBMCs stored at -80 C. This CDR3 has 14 residues. V lost 1 base, J lost 5 bases, and 6 bases stayed unmatched. Germline assignment: CDR1 DFQATT and CDR2 SNEGSKA (reference sequence). The authors produced cDNA by 5'RACE using 10-nucleotide random UMIs. TCRdb recomputed calls from the 5' RACE reads with MiXCR, one row per CDR3 protein. The profile covers 70,000 to 90,000 distinct CDR3 sequences, with 5% to 5.5% appearing a single time and 2% to 2.5% taken by the ten largest. The table lists this clonotype with many counts. Its target is not known. The sequenced sample was PBMCs. The rearrangement joins TRBV20-1 to TRBJ2-5; 8 bases fit TRBD2. This clonotype originated in a woman between 25 and 40 years old with multiple sclerosis. CDR3 region: CSARGSGRTETQYF. CDR3 nucleotides: TGCAGTGCTAGAGGGAGCGGGAGAACTGAGACCCAGTACTTC.